A single sample is the source of the 9 T cell receptor beta chains below, sequenced in a study of Ad26.COV2.S vaccination and SARS-CoV-2 variants. Specified treatment: 15 to 20 received Ad26.COV2.S at low or high dose, single or two shots; several received placebo; per-sample allocation not given. Sampling was done on day 63 after the first vaccine or placebo injection. The repertoire was sequenced with immunoSEQ multiplex PCR; TCRdb's copy has only in-frame clones and lacks some. The sample shows 350,000 to 450,000 clones, over 80% of them seen only once. The sample in question was peripheral blood, obtained in a trial of Ad26.COV2.S vaccine versus placebo. The receptors were sampled from a person aged 18-65 years who received the Ad26.COV2.S COVID-19 vaccine or a placebo.

This chain connects TRBV29-1 to TRBJ2-7; perhaps TRBD1 as D (5 bases). CDR3 size: 13 residues. Trimming stripped 4 bases from V and 2 bases from J, with 12 bases between. Germline V gene sequence: CDR1 SQVTM, CDR2 ANQGSEA. The CDR3 loop reads CSVVGQLPYEQYF. The CDR3 DNA reads TGCAGCGTTGTAGGACAACTACCCTACGAGCAGTACTTC.

The rearrangement joins TRBV18 to TRBJ2-3; a possible D gene is TRBD2 (6 bases). This CDR3 is 14 amino acids long. The germline V and J ends were trimmed by 3 bases and 2 bases, with 9 bases remaining between them. The germline V gene encodes CDR1 KGHSH and CDR2 LQKENI. The CDR3 DNA is TGTGCCAGCTCACCTAGCGGATACACAGATACGCAGTATTTT. Protein product: CASSPSGYTDTQYF.

The V call is TRBV3-1 (or the pseudogene TRBV3-2), the J call TRBJ2-3; D remains ambiguous. CDR1 LGHDT and CDR2 YNNKEL come from the germline V gene (reference sequence). Trimming took 0 bases from V and 1 from J, leaving 14 bases between them. The CDR3 is 17 residues long. CDR3 protein: CASSQDLIVRGTDTQYF. DNA for the CDR3: TGTGCCAGCAGCCAAGATTTGATAGTTCGGGGCACAGATACGCAGTATTTT.

This clone showed up just once. This sequence joins TRBV30 and TRBJ1-1; D is ambiguous. The germline V and J ends were trimmed by 3 bases and 4 bases, with 15 bases remaining between them. Germline V gene lookup returns CDR1 GTSNPN and CDR2 SVGIG (reference sequence). CDR3 length equals 14 residues. CDR3 residues: CAWRSGRRTTEAFF. In nucleotides, the CDR3 is TGTGCCTGGAGGAGTGGTCGACGAACCACTGAAGCTTTCTTT.

The V and J genes are TRBV5-8 and TRBJ2-3, with D hard to call. CDR3 size: 15 residues. The germline gives CDR1 SGHTS, CDR2 YDEGEE. The V and J ends lost 3 bases and 2 bases respectively, with 13 bases between them. CDR3 protein: CASSSSIVATDTQYF. Here the CDR3 DNA reads TGTGCCAGCAGCTCGAGTATCGTGGCCACAGATACGCAGTATTTT.

The chain links TRBV30 to TRBJ1-2, with a tentative D call TRBD1 (5 bases). The V gene's germline CDR1 is GTSNPN and CDR2 SVGIG (reference sequence). V was cut by 0 bases and J by 8 bases, with 16 bases left in between. This CDR3 has 14 amino acids. The CDR3 nucleotides are TGTGCCTGGAGTGTACTTAGAGGGACGAGCGGCTACACCTTC. This translates into CAWSVLRGTSGYTF.

This chain connects TRBV6-4 to TRBJ2-7, with a possible D match to TRBD2 (7 bases). Trimming left V 4 bases short and J 2 bases short, with 15 bases between. The CDR3 totals 15 residues. Looked up from germline, CDR1 is MRHNA and CDR2 is SNTAGT. In DNA form, the CDR3 reads TGTGCCAGCAGTGTGGTGGCGGGGGCGCCCTACGAGCAGTACTTC. It translates to CASSVVAGAPYEQYF.

The rearrangement links TRBV15 to TRBJ2-7; D is unclear. Per the germline V gene, CDR1 is LNHNV and CDR2 is YYDKDF (reference sequence). Trimming left V 4 bases short and J 5 bases short, with 12 bases between. This CDR3 contains 13 residues. Here the CDR3 reads CATSMAHLDEQYF. In DNA form, the CDR3 reads TGTGCCACCAGCATGGCACACCTCGACGAGCAGTACTTC.

This chain joins TRBV28 and TRBJ2-1; 8 bases are a match to TRBD1. This CDR3 has 14 amino acids. Germline CDR1 and CDR2: MDHEN and SYDVKM. The V and J ends lost 6 bases and 7 bases, in that order; junction bases with no gene match: 8. CDR3 DNA sequence: TGTGCCAGCAGGTTCGGACAGGGTAGTAATGAGCAGTTCTTC. Amino acid sequence: CASRFGQGSNEQFF.